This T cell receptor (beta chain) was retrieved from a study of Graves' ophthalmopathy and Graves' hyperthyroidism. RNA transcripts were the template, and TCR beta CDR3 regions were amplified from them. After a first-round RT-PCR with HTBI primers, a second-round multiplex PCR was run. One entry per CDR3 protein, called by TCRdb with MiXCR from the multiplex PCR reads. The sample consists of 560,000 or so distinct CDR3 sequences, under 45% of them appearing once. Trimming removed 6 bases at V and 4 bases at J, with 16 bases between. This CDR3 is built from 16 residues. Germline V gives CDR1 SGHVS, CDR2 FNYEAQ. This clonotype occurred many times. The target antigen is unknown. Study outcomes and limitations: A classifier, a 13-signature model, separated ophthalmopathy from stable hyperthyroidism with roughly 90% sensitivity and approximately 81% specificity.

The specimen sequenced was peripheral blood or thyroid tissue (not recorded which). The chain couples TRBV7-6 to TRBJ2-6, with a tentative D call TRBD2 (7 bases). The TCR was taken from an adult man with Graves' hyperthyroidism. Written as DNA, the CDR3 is TGTGCCAGCAGTCGTGGGGGGGGGCTAGGGGCCAACGTCCTGACTTTC. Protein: CASSRGGGLGANVLTF.